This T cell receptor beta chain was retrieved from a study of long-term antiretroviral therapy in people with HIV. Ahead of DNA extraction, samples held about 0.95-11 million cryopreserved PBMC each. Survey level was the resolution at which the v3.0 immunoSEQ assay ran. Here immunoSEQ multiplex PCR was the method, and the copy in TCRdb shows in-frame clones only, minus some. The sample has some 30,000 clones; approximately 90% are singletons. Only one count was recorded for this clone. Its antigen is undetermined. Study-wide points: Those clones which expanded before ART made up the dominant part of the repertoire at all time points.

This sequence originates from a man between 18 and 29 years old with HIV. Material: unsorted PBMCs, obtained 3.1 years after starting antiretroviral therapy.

DNA of the CDR3: TGTGCCAGCTCACCCCCCGAAGGGCCCCAGCATTTT. It translates to CASSPPEGPQHF. The chain recombines TRBV18 with TRBJ1-5; D unclear. CDR3 size: 12 residues. The V end lost 3 bases, the J end lost 9 bases, and 9 bases lay between the germline ends. Germline V gene sequence: CDR1 KGHSH, CDR2 LQKENI.